One sample yielded the 24 T cell receptor beta chains listed below, sequenced in a study of T cell responses to AZD1222 COVID-19 vaccine. Assay used: immunoSEQ multiplex PCR; TCRdb lists only in-frame clones, some missing. Of 100,000 to 130,000 clones listed, approximately 89% are singletons. The input for sequencing was peripheral blood, taken on day 0 of MenACWY control vaccination. Receptors originate from an adult in good health.

The chain couples TRBV19 to TRBJ1-6; possibly TRBD1 for D (5 bases). Germline CDR1 is LNHDA and CDR2 is SQIVND (reference sequence). V dropped 10 bases and J dropped 5 bases, with 12 bases sitting between them. The length of the CDR3 is 13 residues. The CDR3 nucleotides read TGTGCCACGGGACGAAAGGATAATTCACCCCTCCACTTT. Its translation is CATGRKDNSPLHF.

The rearrangement links TRBV27 to TRBJ1-2, with 9 bases lining up with TRBD1. The CDR3 has 15 amino acids. Unmatched junction bases numbered 7, after V lost 5 bases and J lost 3 bases. Germline CDR1 is MNHEY and CDR2 is SMNVEV (reference sequence). The CDR3 protein is CASSRARTGDYGYTF. The CDR3 nucleotides read TGTGCCAGCAGTAGAGCCAGGACAGGGGACTATGGCTACACCTTC.

V is TRBV28 and J is TRBJ1-5; possible D gene TRBD1, 5 bases. CDR1 MDHEN and CDR2 SYDVKM come from the germline V gene. The CDR3 is 14 amino acids. V dropped 8 bases and J dropped 6 bases, with 17 bases sitting between them. The CDR3 here is CASQPSGPSQPQHF. The CDR3 region has the DNA TGTGCCAGCCAGCCCTCAGGGCCGAGTCAGCCCCAGCATTTT.

The rearrangement links TRBV21-1 to TRBJ2-7; the tabulated D call, TRBD1, remains unverified against the DNA. TRBV21-1 is shown as a pseudogene. The CDR3 totals 16 residues. Here the CDR3 reads CASSKKKAGGDPEQYF. The CDR3 DNA reads as TGTGCCAGCAGCAAAAAGAAGGCAGGGGGCGACCCCGAGCAGTACTTC.

The chain couples TRBV10-1 to TRBJ1-5, with 8 bases matching TRBD1. Per germline, CDR1 WNHNN and CDR2 SYGVQD (reference sequence). The CDR3 is 15 residues long. The V segment lost 7 bases and the J segment 2 bases; nucleotides outside the gene matches: 7. The CDR3 nucleotides are TGCGCCAGCACCCCGGACAGGGCAGGCAATCAGCCCCAGCATTTT. This sequence encodes CASTPDRAGNQPQHF.

The sample holds one count of this clone. This chain joins TRBV10-1 and TRBJ2-3; D may correspond to TRBD1 or TRBD2 (5 bases each). CDR1 and CDR2 from the germline V gene are WNHNN and SYGVQD (reference sequence). V shed 8 bases and J shed 1 base, with 13 bases lying between them. This CDR3 contains 14 residues. The CDR3 here is CASRGGSGTDTQYF. DNA of the CDR3: TGCGCCAGCCGTGGGGGATCGGGCACAGATACGCAGTATTTT.

The V call is TRBV7-2, the J call TRBJ2-7; 8 bases fit TRBD2. Per the germline V gene, CDR1 is SGHTA and CDR2 is FQGNSA. The CDR3 covers 14 residues. Trimming took 5 bases from V and 3 from J; bases not matched to a gene: 6. CDR3 amino acids: CASSKGAGGYEQYF. The CDR3 nucleotides are TGTGCCAGCAGCAAAGGGGCGGGGGGCTACGAGCAGTACTTC. The entire variable domain, with the rest obtained from reference TRBV7-2 and TRBJ2-7, is as follows: GAGVSQSPSNKVTEKGKDVELRCDPISGHTALYWYRQSLGQGLEFLIYFQGNSAPDKSGLPSDRFSAERTGGSVSTLTIQRTQQEDSAVYLCASSKGAGGYEQYFGPGTRLTVT.

This clone was observed a handful of times. The chain has TRBV27 and TRBJ2-7, with 11 bases matching TRBD1. This CDR3 is 15 amino acids long. Germline V gene sequence: CDR1 MNHEY, CDR2 SMNVEV (reference sequence). The V and J ends lost 6 bases and 4 bases, in that order; junction bases with no gene match: 8. CDR3 coding DNA: TGTGCCAGCAGAAAATCGGACAGGGGGCTGTACGAGCAGTACTTC. It yields the protein CASRKSDRGLYEQYF.

J is TRBJ1-4 and V is TRBV16, with D hard to call. Between the trimmed V and J ends, which lost 0 bases and 4 bases, there was a span of 9 bases. This CDR3 has 15 amino acids. The germline V gene has CDR1 KGHSY and CDR2 FQNENV. The CDR3 is CASSQSNLINEKLFF. The CDR3 nucleotides read TGTGCCAGCAGCCAATCGAACCTTATTAATGAAAAACTGTTTTTT. The whole variable domain, remainder taken from reference TRBV16 and TRBJ1-4, is GEEVAQTPKHLVRGEGQKAKLYCAPIKGHSYVFWYQQVLKNEFKFLISFQNENVFDETGMPKERFSAKCLPNSPCSLEIQATKLEDSAVYFCASSQSNLINEKLFFGSGTQLSVL.

The chain recombines TRBV7-2 with TRBJ2-7, with D unresolved. Germline V gene lookup returns CDR1 SGHTA and CDR2 FQGNSA. The CDR3 covers 18 residues. The V end lost 2 bases, the J end lost 0 bases, and 20 bases lay between the germline ends. Here the CDR3 reads CASSLLWYGNRSSYEQYF. The CDR3 DNA follows: TGTGCCAGCAGCTTATTGTGGTACGGAAACCGTAGCTCCTACGAGCAGTACTTC.

V and J are TRBV5-6 and TRBJ2-3; a weak D match, TRBD1 (6 bases). The CDR3 is 16 amino acids. Trimming took 4 bases from V and 10 from J, leaving 25 bases between them. Looked up from germline, CDR1 is SGHDT and CDR2 is YYEEEE. As DNA, the CDR3 is TGTGCCAGCAGCCCCCCTAGTGGGGGCCCCAAGAGGTCGCAGTATTTT. Encoded protein: CASSPPSGGPKRSQYF. Complete variable domain (other parts from reference TRBV5-6 and TRBJ2-3): DAGVTQSPTHLIKTRGQQVTLRCSPKSGHDTVSWYQQALGQGPQFIFQYYEEEERQRGNFPDRFSGHQFPNYSSELNVNALLLGDSALYLCASSPPSGGPKRSQYFGPGTRLTVL.

This clone was seen more than once but under ten times. This chain links TRBV5-4 with TRBJ2-1; TRBD2 matches at 7 bases. V trimming: 0 bases; J trimming: 14 bases; junction bases outside the gene matches: 11. The CDR3 contains 14 residues. In germline, CDR1 is SGHNT, CDR2 YYREEE (reference sequence). CDR3 DNA sequence: TGTGCCAGCAGCTTGGCGGGGGGACTGGAAGAGGAGTTCTTC. This codes for CASSLAGGLEEEFF.

The chain recombines TRBV5-1 with TRBJ2-3; TRBD2 matches at 16 bases. Germline V gene sequence: CDR1 SGHRS, CDR2 YFSETQ. J was trimmed by 1 base and V by 4 bases; bases with no gene match: 6. The CDR3 extends over 18 amino acids. CDR3 residues: CASSPGTSGGGRTDTQYF. The CDR3 region has the DNA TGCGCCAGCAGCCCAGGGACTAGCGGGGGGGGCCGCACAGATACGCAGTATTTT.

The chain joins TRBV5-1 to TRBJ1-2, with 8 bases matching TRBD1. After removal of 4 bases from V and 0 bases from J, the junction contained 5 bases not matched to a gene. Germline CDR1 reads SGHRS; CDR2 reads YFSETQ. The CDR3 length is 15 residues. The CDR3 coding sequence is TGCGCCAGCAGCGGGACAGGAACTACTAACTATGGCTACACCTTC. Translated: CASSGTGTTNYGYTF.

The chain combines TRBV15 with TRBJ1-2; possibly TRBD1 for D (6 bases). The CDR3 totals 14 residues. Trimming pared 4 bases from V and 4 bases from J, leaving 13 bases between. Germline loops: CDR1 LNHNV, CDR2 YYDKDF (reference sequence). Written as DNA, the CDR3 is TGTGCCACCAGCACACAGGGAACCGGCTATGGCTACACCTTC. Protein product: CATSTQGTGYGYTF.

This rearrangement joins TRBV6-5 to TRBJ1-1; D gene unclear. This CDR3 has 13 residues. V was clipped by 9 bases and J by 4 bases, with 15 bases between them. Germline CDR1 is MNHEY and CDR2 is SVGAGI. The chain's CDR3 is CASIRDIPTEAFF. In nucleotides, the CDR3 is TGTGCCAGTATACGAGACATCCCCACTGAAGCTTTCTTT.

V usage is TRBV24-1 and J usage is TRBJ1-4, with D unresolved. V was trimmed by 3 bases and J by 8 bases, leaving 6 bases between them. Germline CDR1 is KGHDR and CDR2 is SFDVKD. This CDR3 has 12 residues. CDR3 in amino acids: CATSDEGEKLFF. For the CDR3, the DNA is TGTGCCACCAGTGATGAAGGAGAAAAACTGTTTTTT.

The chain uses TRBV6-5 and TRBJ1-1, with D perhaps matching TRBD1 (5 bases). Germline CDR1 and CDR2: MNHEY and SVGAGI. V lost 0 bases to trimming and J lost 2 bases, with 7 bases between them. The CDR3 is 14 residues long. Here the CDR3 DNA reads TGTGCCAGCAGTTACTCGACAGTCAACACTGAAGCTTTCTTT. This gives the protein CASSYSTVNTEAFF.

The chain joins TRBV27 to TRBJ2-7; D may be TRBD1 (6 bases). V lost 5 bases, J lost 3 bases, and 14 bases lay in between. The CDR3 length is 14 residues. Germline CDR1 reads MNHEY; CDR2 reads SMNVEV (reference sequence). The CDR3 nucleotides read TGTGCCAGCAGTAAGTTACAGGGTGTCTACGAGCAGTACTTC. Its translation is CASSKLQGVYEQYF.

The chain recombines TRBV7-8 with TRBJ2-7, with TRBD1 matching over 9 bases. The trim removed 5 bases at V and 0 bases at J, leaving 5 bases unmatched. CDR1 SGHVS and CDR2 FQNEAQ come from the germline V gene. The CDR3 length is 15 residues. CDR3: CASSERDRDSYEQYF. CDR3 sequence (DNA): TGTGCCAGCAGCGAAAGGGACAGGGACTCCTACGAGCAGTACTTC.

The chain links TRBV7-9 to TRBJ2-7, with TRBD1 matching 11 bases. Germline values: CDR1 SEHNR, CDR2 FQNEAQ (reference sequence). V was pared by 5 bases and J by 6 bases, with 9 bases of the junction left unmatched. This CDR3 has 15 amino acids. The DNA for the CDR3 is TGTGCCAGCAGCCACAGGACAGGGGGCCCCTCCGAGCAGTACTTC. Amino acid sequence: CASSHRTGGPSEQYF.

In its sample, this clone was seen many times. The chain couples TRBV5-6 to TRBJ2-5; TRBD1 might be the D (6 bases). This CDR3 contains 15 residues. Germline V gene lookup returns CDR1 SGHDT and CDR2 YYEEEE. V was trimmed by 4 bases and J by 1 base, leaving 14 bases between them. The CDR3 sequence is CASSPLGAFQETQYF. The DNA of the CDR3 is TGTGCCAGCAGCCCCCTGGGGGCTTTCCAAGAGACCCAGTACTTC.

V is TRBV7-9 and J is TRBJ1-4; TRBD1 matches at 8 bases. In germline, CDR1 is SEHNR, CDR2 FQNEAQ (reference sequence). Trimming took 5 bases from V and 7 from J; bases not matched to a gene: 9. The CDR3 totals 15 residues. The chain's CDR3 is CASSPGTGPSEKLFF. The CDR3 bases are TGTGCCAGCAGCCCCGGGACAGGACCCTCTGAAAAACTGTTTTTT. Drawing the rest from reference TRBV7-9 and TRBJ1-4, the complete variable domain is DTGVSQNPRHKITKRGQNVTFRCDPISEHNRLYWYRQTLGQGPEFLTYFQNEAQLEKSRLLSDRFSAERPKGSFSTLEIQRTEQGDSAMYLCASSPGTGPSEKLFFGSGTQLSVL.

The CDR3 protein is CAISWTATKENTEAFF. CDR3 nucleotide sequence: TGTGCCATCAGTTGGACAGCCACGAAAGAGAACACTGAAGCTTTCTTT. This rearrangement joins TRBV10-3 to TRBJ1-1; D perhaps matches TRBD1 (6 bases). V dropped 5 bases and J dropped 1 base, with 17 bases sitting between them. CDR1 is ENHRY and CDR2 is SYGVKD in the germline V gene. The CDR3 contains 16 residues.